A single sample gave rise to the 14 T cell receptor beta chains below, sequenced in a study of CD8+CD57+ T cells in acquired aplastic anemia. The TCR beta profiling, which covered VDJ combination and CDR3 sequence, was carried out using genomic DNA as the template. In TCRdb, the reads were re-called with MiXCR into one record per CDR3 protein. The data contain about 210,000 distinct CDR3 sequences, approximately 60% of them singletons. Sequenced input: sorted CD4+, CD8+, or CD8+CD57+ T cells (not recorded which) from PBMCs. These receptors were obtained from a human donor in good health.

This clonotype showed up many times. Written as DNA, the CDR3 is TGTGCCAGCAGCTTAGTCGATGAAGGGCACGGCTACACCTTC. It translates to CASSLVDEGHGYTF. The chain links TRBV7-9 to TRBJ1-2; D ambiguous. The CDR3 is made up of 14 amino acids. The germline gives CDR1 SEHNR, CDR2 FQNEAQ (reference sequence). The V and J ends lost 1 base and 8 bases respectively, with 14 bases between them.

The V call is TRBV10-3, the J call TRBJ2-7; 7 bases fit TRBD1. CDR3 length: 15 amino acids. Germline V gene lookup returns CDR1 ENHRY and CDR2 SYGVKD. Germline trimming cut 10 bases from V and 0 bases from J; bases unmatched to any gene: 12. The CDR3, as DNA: TGTGCCAGCAGAACGGGACAGCCAAACTCCTACGAGCAGTACTTC. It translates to CASRTGQPNSYEQYF.

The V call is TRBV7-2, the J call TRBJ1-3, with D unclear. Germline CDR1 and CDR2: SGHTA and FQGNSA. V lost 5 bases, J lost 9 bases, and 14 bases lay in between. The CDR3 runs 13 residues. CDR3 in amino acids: CASSPNSGVTIYF. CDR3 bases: TGTGCCAGCAGCCCCAACAGCGGCGTCACCATATATTTT.

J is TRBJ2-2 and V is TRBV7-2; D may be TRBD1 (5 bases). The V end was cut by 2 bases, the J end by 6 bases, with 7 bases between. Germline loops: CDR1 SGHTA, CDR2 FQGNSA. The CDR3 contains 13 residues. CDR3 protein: CASSLKGSGELFF. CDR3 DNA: TGTGCCAGCAGCTTAAAGGGGTCCGGGGAGCTGTTTTTT.

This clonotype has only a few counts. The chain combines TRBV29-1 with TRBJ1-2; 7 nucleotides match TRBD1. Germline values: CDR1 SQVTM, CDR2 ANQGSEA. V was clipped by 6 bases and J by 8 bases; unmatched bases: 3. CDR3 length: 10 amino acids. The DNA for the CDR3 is TGCAGCGTGGGGACAGACGGCTACACCTTC. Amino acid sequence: CSVGTDGYTF.

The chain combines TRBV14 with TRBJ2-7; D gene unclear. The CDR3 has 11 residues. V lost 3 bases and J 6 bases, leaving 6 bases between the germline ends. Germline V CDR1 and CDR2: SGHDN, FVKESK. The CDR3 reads CASSHYREQYF. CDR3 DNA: TGTGCCAGCAGCCATTATCGCGAGCAGTACTTC.

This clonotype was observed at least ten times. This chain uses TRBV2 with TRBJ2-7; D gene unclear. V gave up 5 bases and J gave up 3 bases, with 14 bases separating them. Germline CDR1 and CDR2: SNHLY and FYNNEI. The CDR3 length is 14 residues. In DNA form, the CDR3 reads TGTGCCAGCAGTTTTCAGTCAGCCGTCTACGAGCAGTACTTC. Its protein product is CASSFQSAVYEQYF.

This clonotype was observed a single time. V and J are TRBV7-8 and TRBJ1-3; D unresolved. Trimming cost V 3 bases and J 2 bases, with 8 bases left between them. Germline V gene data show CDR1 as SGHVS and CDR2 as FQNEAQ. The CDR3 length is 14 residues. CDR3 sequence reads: CASSFTGPGNTIYF. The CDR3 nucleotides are TGTGCCAGCAGCTTCACGGGTCCTGGAAACACCATATATTTT.

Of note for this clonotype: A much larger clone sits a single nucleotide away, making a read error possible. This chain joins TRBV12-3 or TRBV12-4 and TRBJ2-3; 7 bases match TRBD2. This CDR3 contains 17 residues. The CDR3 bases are TGTGCCAACAGTTTAGACGCGCTAGCGGTTGGCACAGATACGCAGTATTTT. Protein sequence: CANSLDALAVGTDTQYF.

The CDR3: CASSAPGQGGGYTF. CDR3 sequence (DNA): TGTGCCAGCAGTGCACCGGGACAGGGGGGCGGCTACACCTTC. V and J are TRBV6-1 and TRBJ1-2; 11 nucleotides agree with TRBD1. Germline trimming cut 4 bases from V and 8 bases from J; bases unmatched to any gene: 6. This CDR3 region has 14 residues. Germline lookup yields CDR1 MNHNS and CDR2 SASEGT.

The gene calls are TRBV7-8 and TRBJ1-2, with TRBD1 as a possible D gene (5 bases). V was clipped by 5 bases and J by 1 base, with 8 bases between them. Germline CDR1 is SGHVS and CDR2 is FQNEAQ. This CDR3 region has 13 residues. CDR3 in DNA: TGTGCCAGCAGCCGGGGCAGTAACTATGGCTACACCTTC. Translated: CASSRGSNYGYTF.

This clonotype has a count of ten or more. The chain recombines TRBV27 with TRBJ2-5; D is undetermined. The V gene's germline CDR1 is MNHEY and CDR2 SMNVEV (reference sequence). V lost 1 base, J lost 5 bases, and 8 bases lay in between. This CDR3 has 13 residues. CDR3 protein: CASSLFGWETQYF. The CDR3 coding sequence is TGTGCCAGCAGTTTATTTGGATGGGAGACCCAGTACTTC.

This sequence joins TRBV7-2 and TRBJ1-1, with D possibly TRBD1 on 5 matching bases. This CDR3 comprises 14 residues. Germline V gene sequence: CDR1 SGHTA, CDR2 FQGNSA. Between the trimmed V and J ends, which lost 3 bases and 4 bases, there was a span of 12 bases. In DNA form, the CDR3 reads TGTGCCAGCAGCTTGGGGAAGGGGTTCACTGAAGCTTTCTTT. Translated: CASSLGKGFTEAFF.

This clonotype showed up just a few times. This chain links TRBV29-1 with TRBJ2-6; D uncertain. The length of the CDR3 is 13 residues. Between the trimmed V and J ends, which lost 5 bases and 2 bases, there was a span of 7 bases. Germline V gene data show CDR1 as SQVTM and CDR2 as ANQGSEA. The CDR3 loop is CSVRSPGANVLTF. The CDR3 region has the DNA TGCAGCGTTCGGAGCCCTGGGGCCAACGTCCTGACTTTC.